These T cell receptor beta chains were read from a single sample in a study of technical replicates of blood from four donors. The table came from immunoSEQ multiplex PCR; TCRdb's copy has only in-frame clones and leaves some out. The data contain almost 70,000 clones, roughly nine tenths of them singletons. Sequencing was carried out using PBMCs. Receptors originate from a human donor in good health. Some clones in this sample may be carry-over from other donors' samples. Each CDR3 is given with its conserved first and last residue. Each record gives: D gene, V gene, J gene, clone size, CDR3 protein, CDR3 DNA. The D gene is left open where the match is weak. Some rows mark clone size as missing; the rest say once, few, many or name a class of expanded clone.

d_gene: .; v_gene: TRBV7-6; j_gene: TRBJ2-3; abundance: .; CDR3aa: CASSLVGRLGTDTQYF; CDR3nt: TGTGCCAGCAGCTTAGTAGGCAGGCTCGGCACAGATACGCAGTATTTT
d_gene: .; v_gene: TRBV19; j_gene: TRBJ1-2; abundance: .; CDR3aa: CASKIAGTPSYGYTF; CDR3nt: TGTGCCAGTAAAATCGCCGGGACTCCAAGCTATGGCTACACCTTC
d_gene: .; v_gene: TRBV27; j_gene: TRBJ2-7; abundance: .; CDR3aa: CASSRSPLTGDSYEQYF; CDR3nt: TGTGCCAGCAGTCGGAGTCCCCTGACGGGGGACTCCTACGAGCAGTACTTC
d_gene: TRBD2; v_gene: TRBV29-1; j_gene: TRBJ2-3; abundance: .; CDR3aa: CSSIPGTSGTDTQYF; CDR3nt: TGCAGCTCAATCCCCGGGACTAGCGGCACAGATACGCAGTATTTT
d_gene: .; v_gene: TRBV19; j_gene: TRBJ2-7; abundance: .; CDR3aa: CASSIEDSYEQYF; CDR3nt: TGTGCCAGTAGTATTGAGGACAGCTACGAGCAGTACTTC
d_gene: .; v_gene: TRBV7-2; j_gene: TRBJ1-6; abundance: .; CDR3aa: CASSRTKGPLHF; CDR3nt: TGTGCCAGCAGCCGAACCAAGGGGCCCCTCCACTTT
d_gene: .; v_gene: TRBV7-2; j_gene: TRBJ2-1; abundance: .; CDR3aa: CASSRTGSSYNEQFF; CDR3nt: TGTGCCAGCAGTCGGACTGGGAGCTCCTACAATGAGCAGTTCTTC
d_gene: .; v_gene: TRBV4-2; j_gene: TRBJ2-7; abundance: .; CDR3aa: CASSQDRRGALGEQYF; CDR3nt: TGTGCCAGCAGCCAAGATAGGCGGGGAGCCCTCGGCGAGCAGTACTTC
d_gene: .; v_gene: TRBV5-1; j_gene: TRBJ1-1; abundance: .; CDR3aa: CASSLTSLNTEAFF; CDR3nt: TGCGCCAGCAGCTTGACATCCCTGAACACTGAAGCTTTCTTT
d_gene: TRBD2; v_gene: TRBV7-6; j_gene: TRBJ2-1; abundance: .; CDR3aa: CASTRTSGISEQFF; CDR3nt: TGTGCCAGCACCCGGACTAGCGGGATTTCTGAGCAGTTCTTC
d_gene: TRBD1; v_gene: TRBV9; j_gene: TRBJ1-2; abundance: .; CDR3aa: CASSVEDRGYGYTF; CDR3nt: TGTGCCAGCAGCGTAGAGGACAGGGGCTATGGCTACACCTTC
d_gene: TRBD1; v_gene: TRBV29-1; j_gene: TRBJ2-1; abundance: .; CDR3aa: CSVDLDRGTRLGQFF; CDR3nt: TGCAGCGTTGACCTAGACAGGGGAACACGCCTAGGGCAGTTCTTC
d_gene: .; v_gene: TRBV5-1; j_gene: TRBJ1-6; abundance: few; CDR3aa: CASRRQEGNSPLHF; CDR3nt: TGCGCCAGCAGGAGGCAGGAGGGGAATTCACCCCTCCACTTT
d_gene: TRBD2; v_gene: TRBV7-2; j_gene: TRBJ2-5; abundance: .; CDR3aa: CASSLPKRGVETQYF; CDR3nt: TGTGCCAGCAGCTTACCTAAGCGGGGTGTAGAAACCCAGTACTTC
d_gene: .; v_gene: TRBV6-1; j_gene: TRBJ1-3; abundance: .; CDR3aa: CASSEDRGTGNTIYF; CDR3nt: TGTGCCAGCAGTGAGGATAGGGGTACTGGAAACACCATATATTTT
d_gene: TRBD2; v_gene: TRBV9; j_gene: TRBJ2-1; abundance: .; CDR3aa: CASSPPTSGLYNEQFF; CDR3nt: TGTGCCAGCAGCCCACCGACTAGCGGTCTATACAATGAGCAGTTCTTC
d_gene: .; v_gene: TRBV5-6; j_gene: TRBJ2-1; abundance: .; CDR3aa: CASTMGGAQYNEQFF; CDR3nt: TGTGCCAGCACCATGGGGGGGGCGCAGTACAATGAGCAGTTCTTC
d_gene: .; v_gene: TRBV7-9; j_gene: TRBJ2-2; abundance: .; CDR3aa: CASSPSVIGELFF; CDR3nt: TGTGCCAGCAGCCCGTCCGTTATCGGGGAGCTGTTTTTT
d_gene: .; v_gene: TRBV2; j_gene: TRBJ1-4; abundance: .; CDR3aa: CASTEGDRLLEKLFF; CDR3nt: TGTGCCAGCACCGAAGGCGACAGACTTCTTGAAAAACTGTTTTTT
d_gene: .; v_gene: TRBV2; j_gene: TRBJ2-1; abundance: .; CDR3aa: CASGRVEASSYNEQFF; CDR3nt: TGTGCCAGCGGCCGGGTAGAGGCCAGCTCCTACAATGAGCAGTTCTTC
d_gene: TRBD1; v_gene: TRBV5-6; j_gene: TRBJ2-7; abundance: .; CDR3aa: CASSRTGPYEQYF; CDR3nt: TGTGCCAGCAGCCGGACAGGGCCCTACGAGCAGTACTTC
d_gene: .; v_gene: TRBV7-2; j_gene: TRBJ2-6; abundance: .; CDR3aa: CASSFPLAGVNSGANVLTF; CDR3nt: TGTGCCAGCAGCTTTCCCCTAGCAGGGGTGAACTCTGGGGCCAACGTCCTGACTTTC
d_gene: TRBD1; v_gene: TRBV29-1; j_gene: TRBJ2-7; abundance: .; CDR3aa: CSVTLSTGGLNEQYF; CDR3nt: TGCAGCGTCACGCTATCGACAGGGGGCCTCAACGAGCAGTACTTC
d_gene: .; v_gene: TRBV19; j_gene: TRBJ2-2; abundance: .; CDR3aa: CASSSQGTGELFF; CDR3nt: TGTGCCAGTAGTTCACAGGGAACGGGGGAGCTGTTTTTT